Listed below are T cell receptor beta chains from one sample, sequenced in a study of T cells in narcolepsy. Some clones are missing from TCRdb's copy, which holds only in-frame ones; the method was immunoSEQ multiplex PCR. The sample contains fewer than 35,000 clones, roughly 80% of which appear only once. The sequenced sample consisted of CD45RA- memory CD4+ T cells from PBMCs. The receptors derive from a human donor with narcolepsy. CDR3s include the opening cysteine and the closing phenylalanine or tryptophan. The order of the fields is D gene, V gene, clone size, J gene, CDR3 protein, CDR3 DNA. A D gene is named only where the DNA matches it firmly. Size values are once, few and many counts, or a class for expanded clones, and some rows have none.

TRBD2,TRBV28,few,TRBJ2-7,CASSLVSGGAVNEQYF,TGTGCCAGCAGTTTGGTTAGCGGGGGGGCAGTAAACGAGCAGTACTTC
-,TRBV5-1,-,TRBJ1-2,CASSLADGVNYGYTF,TGCGCCAGCAGCTTGGCCGACGGGGTTAACTATGGCTACACCTTC
TRBD1,TRBV14,few,TRBJ2-7,CASSQEFPGQGYEQYF,TGTGCCAGCAGCCAAGAGTTCCCGGGACAGGGCTACGAGCAGTACTTC
-,TRBV5-8,-,TRBJ1-1,CASSLSHVNTEAFF,TGTGCCAGCAGCTTGTCGCATGTGAACACTGAAGCTTTCTTT
-,TRBV11-2,-,TRBJ1-2,CASSFGQGLGGYTF,TGTGCCAGCAGCTTCGGTCAGGGGTTGGGCGGCTACACCTTC
-,TRBV7-2,-,TRBJ2-2,CASSPPGHSPNTGELFF,TGTGCCAGCAGCCCACCAGGGCATAGCCCGAACACCGGGGAGCTGTTTTTT
-,TRBV28,-,TRBJ1-2,CASSLVQKGYGYTF,TGTGCCAGCAGTTTGGTCCAAAAGGGCTATGGCTACACCTTC
-,TRBV2,-,TRBJ1-1,CASSYNRDKNTEAFF,TGTGCCAGCAGCTATAACAGGGATAAGAACACTGAAGCTTTCTTT
TRBD1,TRBV7-2,-,TRBJ1-2,CASSLGGQWGGYTF,TGTGCCAGCAGCTTAGGGGGACAGTGGGGTGGCTACACCTTC
TRBD1,TRBV7-2,-,TRBJ2-1,CASSSGQGVFNEQFF,TGTGCCAGCAGCTCGGGACAGGGGGTGTTCAATGAGCAGTTCTTC
-,TRBV5-4,-,TRBJ1-1,CASSLAVTLATEAFF,TGTGCCAGCAGCTTGGCCGTGACATTGGCCACTGAAGCTTTCTTT
-,TRBV6-1,-,TRBJ1-1,CASSEMGEKAFF,TGTGCCAGCAGTGAAATGGGGGAAAAAGCTTTCTTT
-,TRBV27,-,TRBJ1-1,CASSPHGRTEAFF,TGTGCCAGCAGCCCTCACGGACGGACTGAAGCTTTCTTT
TRBD2,TRBV12-5,-,TRBJ2-3,CASGPGGATDTQYF,TGTGCTAGTGGTCCCGGGGGGGCAACAGATACGCAGTATTTT
-,TRBV5-1,-,TRBJ2-1,CASSSQYNEQFF,TGCGCCAGCAGCTCGCAATACAATGAGCAGTTCTTC
-,TRBV11-2,-,TRBJ2-5,CASSLPGPTQYF,TGTGCCAGCAGCTTACCGGGGCCGACCCAGTACTTC
TRBD1,TRBV5-1,-,TRBJ1-6,CASSWTGTGGAGSPLHF,TGCGCCAGCAGCTGGACCGGGACAGGGGGCGCCGGATCACCCCTCCACTTT
-,TRBV7-6,-,TRBJ2-2,CASSLVGGTGELFF,TGTGCCAGCAGCTTAGTTGGTGGCACCGGGGAGCTGTTTTTT
TRBD2,TRBV19,-,TRBJ2-7,CASSYGLAGVEQYF,TGTGCCAGTAGTTACGGACTAGCGGGGGTCGAGCAGTACTTC
-,TRBV11-2,-,TRBJ2-2,CASSVGDYANTGELFF,TGTGCCAGCAGCGTCGGGGATTACGCGAACACCGGGGAGCTGTTTTTT
-,TRBV19,-,TRBJ2-3,CASSSPPTGDTQYF,TGTGCCAGTAGTAGCCCCCCGACCGGAGATACGCAGTATTTT
TRBD2,TRBV5-6,-,TRBJ2-5,CASSRLLAGGPGQETQYF,TGTGCCAGCAGCCGACTACTGGCGGGGGGGCCGGGGCAAGAGACCCAGTACTTC
TRBD2,TRBV5-4,-,TRBJ2-2,CASRPGLAGGNTGELFF,TGTGCCAGCAGGCCAGGACTAGCGGGGGGGAACACCGGGGAGCTGTTTTTT
-,TRBV28,-,TRBJ1-2,CASTLPSGANYGYTF,TGTGCCAGCACCTTACCGAGCGGAGCTAACTATGGCTACACCTTC
-,TRBV5-1,-,TRBJ1-2,CASSPTVGANYGYTF,TGCGCCAGCAGCCCTACGGTGGGAGCTAACTATGGCTACACCTTC
-,TRBV7-3,-,TRBJ1-5,CASSLNSNQPQHF,TGTGCCAGCAGCTTAAACAGTAATCAGCCCCAGCATTTT
-,TRBV28,-,TRBJ2-7,CASSLLAGISYEQYF,TGTGCCAGCAGTTTATTGGCAGGAATCTCCTACGAGCAGTACTTC
-,TRBV7-3,-,TRBJ1-1,CASSLEGNTEAFF,TGTGCCAGCAGCTTAGAGGGGAACACTGAAGCTTTCTTT
-,TRBV5-6,-,TRBJ1-6,CASSLDRPRKGALHF,TGTGCCAGCAGCCTAGACAGACCTCGAAAAGGGGCCCTCCACTTT
-,TRBV7-2,-,TRBJ1-1,CASSLNAADEAFF,TGTGCCAGCAGCTTGAATGCGGCGGATGAAGCTTTCTTT
-,TRBV4-3,-,TRBJ2-3,CASSLGGVSTDTQYF,TGCGCCAGCAGCCTAGGGGGAGTTAGCACAGATACGCAGTATTTT
-,TRBV9,-,TRBJ2-7,CASSVAVGNEQYF,TGTGCCAGCAGCGTAGCGGTAGGGAACGAGCAGTACTTC
-,TRBV5-6,-,TRBJ1-2,CASSPPRQEGGYTF,TGTGCCAGCAGCCCTCCACGACAGGAGGGAGGCTACACCTTC
-,TRBV6-5,-,TRBJ1-2,CASLDGETYGYTF,TGTGCCAGCCTAGACGGGGAGACCTATGGCTACACCTTC
-,TRBV28,-,TRBJ1-5,CASSLGGPHQPQHF,TGTGCCAGCAGTTTGGGGGGCCCCCATCAGCCCCAGCATTTT
-,TRBV4-1,-,TRBJ2-1,CASSQVNMVAYNEQFF,TGCGCCAGCAGCCAAGTTAACATGGTGGCGTACAATGAGCAGTTCTTC
-,TRBV28,-,TRBJ1-5,CASSFVGNSNQPQHF,TGTGCCAGCAGTTTCGTAGGGAATAGCAATCAGCCCCAGCATTTT
TRBD2,TRBV4-3,-,TRBJ2-2,CASSQRLAGGTGELFF,TGCGCCAGCAGCCAAAGACTAGCGGGGGGAACCGGGGAGCTGTTTTTT
-,TRBV11-1,-,TRBJ2-5,CASSLLNRGQETQYF,TGTGCCAGCAGCTTACTAAACCGGGGACAAGAGACCCAGTACTTC
-,TRBV9,-,TRBJ1-1,CASSVGGQATNEAFF,TGTGCCAGCAGCGTAGGGGGGCAGGCAACGAATGAAGCTTTCTTT
-,TRBV5-1,few,TRBJ2-2,CASSLGGTARGAGELFF,TGCGCCAGCAGCTTGGGCGGGACAGCCCGAGGGGCCGGGGAGCTGTTTTTT
TRBD1,TRBV18,-,TRBJ2-5,CASSPPGQETQYF,TGTGCCAGCTCACCCCCGGGACAGGAGACCCAGTACTTC
-,TRBV7-2,-,TRBJ1-2,CASSLGPTGTYGYTF,TGTGCCAGCAGCCTGGGGCCAACAGGGACCTATGGCTACACCTTC
-,TRBV5-1,-,TRBJ1-4,CASSFSGGRDEKLFF,TGCGCCAGCAGCTTCTCGGGAGGGCGGGATGAAAAACTGTTTTTT
-,TRBV29-1,-,TRBJ2-3,CSVEWETDTQYF,TGCAGCGTTGAGTGGGAGACAGATACGCAGTATTTT
-,TRBV6-5,-,TRBJ1-5,CASSETVVRPQHF,TGTGCCAGCAGTGAAACGGTGGTGAGGCCCCAGCATTTT
-,TRBV28,-,TRBJ2-3,CASSVNTDTQYF,TGTGCCAGCAGTGTGAACACAGATACGCAGTATTTT
-,TRBV6-6,-,TRBJ1-2,CASSYTEDPTNYGYTF,TGTGCCAGCAGTTACACCGAGGATCCCACTAACTATGGCTACACCTTC
-,TRBV11-2,once,TRBJ1-1,CASSLGAGPLGAFF,TGTGCCAGCAGCTTAGGGGCCGGACCACTTGGAGCTTTCTTT
-,TRBV6-1,few,TRBJ2-7,CASKQERGSYEQYF,TGTGCCAGCAAACAAGAGAGGGGGTCGTACGAGCAGTACTTC
-,TRBV6-1,few,TRBJ1-2,CASSEGRSYDTF,TGTGCCAGCAGTGAGGGGAGGAGTTACGACACCTTC
TRBD2,TRBV10-3,-,TRBJ2-3,CASTSGELLDTQYF,TGTGCCTCAACTAGCGGGGAGCTACTAGATACGCAGTATTTT
TRBD1,TRBV7-2,few,TRBJ1-2,CASSLAGAGGSRGYTF,TGTGCCAGCAGCTTAGCTGGGGCAGGGGGATCGAGAGGCTACACCTTC
TRBD1,TRBV19,-,TRBJ1-2,CASSISRDRGLANGYTF,TGTGCCAGTAGTATTTCCCGGGACAGGGGGCTGGCGAATGGCTACACCTTC